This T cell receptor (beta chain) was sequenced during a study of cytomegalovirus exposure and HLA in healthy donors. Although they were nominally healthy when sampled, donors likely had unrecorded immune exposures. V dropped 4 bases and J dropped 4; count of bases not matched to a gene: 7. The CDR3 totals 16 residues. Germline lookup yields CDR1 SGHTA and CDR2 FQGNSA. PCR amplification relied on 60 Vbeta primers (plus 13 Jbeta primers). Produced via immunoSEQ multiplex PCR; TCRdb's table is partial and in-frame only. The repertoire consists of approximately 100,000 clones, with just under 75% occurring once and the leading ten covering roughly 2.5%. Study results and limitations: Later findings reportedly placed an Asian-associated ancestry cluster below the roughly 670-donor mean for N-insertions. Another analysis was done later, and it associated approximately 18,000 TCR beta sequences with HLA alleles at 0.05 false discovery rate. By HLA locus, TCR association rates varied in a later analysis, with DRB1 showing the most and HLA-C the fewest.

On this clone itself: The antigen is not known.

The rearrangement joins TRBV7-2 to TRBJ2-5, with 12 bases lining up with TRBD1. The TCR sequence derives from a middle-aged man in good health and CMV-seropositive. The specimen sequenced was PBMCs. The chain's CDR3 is CASSSLWDRGLETQYF. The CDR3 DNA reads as TGTGCCAGCAGCTCCCTTTGGGACAGGGGGCTAGAGACCCAGTACTTC.